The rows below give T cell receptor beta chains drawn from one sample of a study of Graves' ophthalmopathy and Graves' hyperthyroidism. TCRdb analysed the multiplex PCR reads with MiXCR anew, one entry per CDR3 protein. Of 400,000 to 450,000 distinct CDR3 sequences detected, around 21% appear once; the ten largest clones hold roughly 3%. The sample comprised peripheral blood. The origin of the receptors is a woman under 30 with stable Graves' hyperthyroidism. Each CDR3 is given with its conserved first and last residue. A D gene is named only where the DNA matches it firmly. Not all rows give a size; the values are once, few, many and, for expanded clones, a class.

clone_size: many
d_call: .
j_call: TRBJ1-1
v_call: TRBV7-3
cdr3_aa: CASSPGSGWDTEAFF
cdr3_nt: TGTGCCAGCAGCCCGGGCTCGGGGTGGGACACTGAAGCTTTCTTT

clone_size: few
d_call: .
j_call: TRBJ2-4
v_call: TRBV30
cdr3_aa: CAWSVGVEDIKYF
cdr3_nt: TGTGCCTGGAGTGTAGGTGTCGAAGACATTAAGTACTTC

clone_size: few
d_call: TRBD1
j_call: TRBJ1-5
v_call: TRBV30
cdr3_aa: CAWSPTGTGRQPQHF
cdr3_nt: TGTGCCTGGAGTCCCACCGGGACAGGGCGTCAGCCCCAGCATTTT

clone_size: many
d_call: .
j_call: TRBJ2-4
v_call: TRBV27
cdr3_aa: CASKAASLAKNIQYF
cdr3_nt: TGTGCCAGCAAGGCGGCGTCCCTTGCCAAAAACATTCAGTACTTC

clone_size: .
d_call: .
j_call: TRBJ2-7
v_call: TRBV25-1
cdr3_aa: CASSEVERGVLYF
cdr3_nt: TGTGCCAGCAGTGAAGTCGAGAGGGGAGTTTTGTACTTC

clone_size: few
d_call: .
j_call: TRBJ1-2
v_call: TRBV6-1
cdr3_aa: CASRTGINYGYTF
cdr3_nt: TGTGCCAGCAGAACAGGGATTAACTATGGCTACACCTTC

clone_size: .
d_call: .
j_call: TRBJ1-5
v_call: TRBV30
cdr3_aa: CAWSRQPNQPQHF
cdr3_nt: TGTGCCTGGAGCCGACAGCCCAATCAGCCCCAGCATTTT

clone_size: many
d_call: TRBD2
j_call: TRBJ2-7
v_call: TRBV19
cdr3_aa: CASSSGSFTYEQYF
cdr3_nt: TGTGCCAGTTCCAGCGGGAGTTTCACCTACGAGCAGTACTTC

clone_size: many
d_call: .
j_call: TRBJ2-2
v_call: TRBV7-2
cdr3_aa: CASRLGGNTGELFF
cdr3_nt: TGTGCCAGCAGACTAGGGGGAAACACCGGGGAGCTGTTTTTT

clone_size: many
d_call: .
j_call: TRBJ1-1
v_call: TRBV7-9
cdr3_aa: CASSLSPRRSGEAFF
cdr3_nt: TGTGCCAGCAGCTTAAGCCCGAGACGCTCAGGTGAAGCTTTCTTT

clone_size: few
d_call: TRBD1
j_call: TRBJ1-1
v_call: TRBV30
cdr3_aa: CAWSVGQGGSTEAFF
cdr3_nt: TGTGCCTGGAGTGTAGGACAGGGAGGGAGCACTGAAGCTTTCTTT

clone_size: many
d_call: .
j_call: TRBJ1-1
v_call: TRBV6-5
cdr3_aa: CASSSSGFSVSHTEAFF
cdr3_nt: TGTGCCAGCAGTTCATCAGGGTTCTCGGTATCGCACACTGAAGCTTTCTTT

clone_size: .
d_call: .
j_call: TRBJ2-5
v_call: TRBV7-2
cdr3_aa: CASSSGLSQETQYF
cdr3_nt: TGTGCCAGCAGCTCGGGTTTGAGCCAAGAGACCCAGTACTTC

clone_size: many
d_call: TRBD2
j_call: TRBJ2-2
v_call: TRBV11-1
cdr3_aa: CASSLSAGGWAGELFF
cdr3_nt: TGTGCCAGCAGCTTATCCGCGGGAGGATGGGCCGGGGAGCTGTTTTTT

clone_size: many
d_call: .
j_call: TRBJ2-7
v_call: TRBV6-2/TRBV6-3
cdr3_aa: CASRKTVFYEQYF
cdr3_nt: TGTGCCAGCAGAAAGACAGTCTTCTACGAGCAGTACTTC

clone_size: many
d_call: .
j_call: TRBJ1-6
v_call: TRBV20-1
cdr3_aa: CSARDVGEGGSNSPLHF
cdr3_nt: TGCAGTGCTAGAGATGTTGGGGAGGGTGGCAGTAATTCACCCCTCCACTTT

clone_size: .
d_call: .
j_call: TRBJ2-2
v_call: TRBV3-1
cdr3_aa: CASRALPGELLF
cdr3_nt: TGTGCCAGCAGGGCGTTACCCGGGGAGCTGCTTTTT

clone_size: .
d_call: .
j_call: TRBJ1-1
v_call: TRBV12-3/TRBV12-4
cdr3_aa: CASSHGSNTEAFF
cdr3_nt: TGTGCCAGCAGCCACGGTTCGAACACTGAAGCTTTCTTT

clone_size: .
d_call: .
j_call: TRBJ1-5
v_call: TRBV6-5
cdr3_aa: CASSWGRENQPQHF
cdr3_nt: TGTGCCAGCAGTTGGGGCAGGGAAAATCAGCCCCAGCATTTT

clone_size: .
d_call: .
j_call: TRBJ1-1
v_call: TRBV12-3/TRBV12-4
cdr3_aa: CASSLVRPLNTEAFF
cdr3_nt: TGTGCCAGCAGTTTGGTGAGACCCTTGAACACTGAAGCTTTCTTT

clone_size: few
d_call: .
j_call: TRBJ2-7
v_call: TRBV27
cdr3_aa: CASSPYRQPYEQYF
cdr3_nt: TGTGCCAGCAGTCCATACAGACAGCCCTACGAGCAGTACTTC